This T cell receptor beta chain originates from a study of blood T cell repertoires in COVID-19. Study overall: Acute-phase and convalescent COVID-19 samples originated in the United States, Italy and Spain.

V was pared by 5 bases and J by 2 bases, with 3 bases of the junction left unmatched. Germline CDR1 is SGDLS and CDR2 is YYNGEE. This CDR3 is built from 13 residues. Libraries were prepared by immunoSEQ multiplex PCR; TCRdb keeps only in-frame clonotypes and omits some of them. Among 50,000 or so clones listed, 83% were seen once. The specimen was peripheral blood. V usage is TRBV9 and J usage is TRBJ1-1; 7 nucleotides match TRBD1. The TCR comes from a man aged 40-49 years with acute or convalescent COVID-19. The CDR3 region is CASRGTANTEAFF. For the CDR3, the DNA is TGTGCCAGCAGGGGGACAGCTAACACTGAAGCTTTCTTT.